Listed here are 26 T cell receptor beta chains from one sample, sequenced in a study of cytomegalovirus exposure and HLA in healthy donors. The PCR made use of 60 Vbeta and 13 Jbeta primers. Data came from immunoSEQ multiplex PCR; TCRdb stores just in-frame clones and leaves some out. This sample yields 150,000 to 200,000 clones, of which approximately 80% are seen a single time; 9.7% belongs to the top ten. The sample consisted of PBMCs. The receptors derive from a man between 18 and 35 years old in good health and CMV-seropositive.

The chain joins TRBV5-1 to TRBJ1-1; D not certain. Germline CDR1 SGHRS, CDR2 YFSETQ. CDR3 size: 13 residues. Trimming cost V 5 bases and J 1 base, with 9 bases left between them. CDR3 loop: CASRGLANTEAFF. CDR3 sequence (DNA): TGCGCCAGCAGAGGACTAGCGAACACTGAAGCTTTCTTT.

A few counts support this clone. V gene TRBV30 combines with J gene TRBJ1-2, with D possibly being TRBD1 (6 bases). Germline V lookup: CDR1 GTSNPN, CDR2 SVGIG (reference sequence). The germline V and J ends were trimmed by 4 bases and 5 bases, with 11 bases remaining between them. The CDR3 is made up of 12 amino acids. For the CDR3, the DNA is TGTGCCTGGATCAAACAGGGTTATGGCTACACCTTC. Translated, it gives CAWIKQGYGYTF.

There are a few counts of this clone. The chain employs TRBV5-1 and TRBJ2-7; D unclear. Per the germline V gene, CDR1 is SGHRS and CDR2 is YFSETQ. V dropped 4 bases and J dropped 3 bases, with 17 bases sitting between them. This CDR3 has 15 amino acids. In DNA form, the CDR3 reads TGCGCCAGCAGCGTGGGTCAGACTGCATTCTACGAGCAGTACTTC. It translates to CASSVGQTAFYEQYF.

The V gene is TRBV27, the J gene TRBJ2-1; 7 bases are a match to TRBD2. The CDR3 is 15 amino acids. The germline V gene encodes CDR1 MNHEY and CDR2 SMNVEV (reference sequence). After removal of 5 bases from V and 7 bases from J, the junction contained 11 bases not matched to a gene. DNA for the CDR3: TGTGCCAGCAGTCAGCTAGTGGGGGGGATAAATGAGCAGTTCTTC. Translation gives CASSQLVGGINEQFF.

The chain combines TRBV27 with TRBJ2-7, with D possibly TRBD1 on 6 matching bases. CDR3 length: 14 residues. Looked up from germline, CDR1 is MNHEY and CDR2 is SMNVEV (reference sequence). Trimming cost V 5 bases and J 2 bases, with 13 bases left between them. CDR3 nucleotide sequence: TGTGCCAGCAGTCCCTCCTGGGGGCCCTACGAGCAGTACTTC. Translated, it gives CASSPSWGPYEQYF.

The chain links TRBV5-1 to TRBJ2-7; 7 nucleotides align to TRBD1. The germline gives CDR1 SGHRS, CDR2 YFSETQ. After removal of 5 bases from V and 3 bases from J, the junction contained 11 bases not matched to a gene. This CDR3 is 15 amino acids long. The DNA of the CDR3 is TGCGCCAGCAGTTTTCGACAGGGCTCGGGCTACGAGCAGTACTTC. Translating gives CASSFRQGSGYEQYF.

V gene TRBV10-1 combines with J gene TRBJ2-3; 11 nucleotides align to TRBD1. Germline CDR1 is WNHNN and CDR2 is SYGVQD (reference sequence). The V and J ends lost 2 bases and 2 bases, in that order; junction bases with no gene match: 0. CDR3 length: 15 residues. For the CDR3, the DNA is TGCGCCAGCAGTGAGGGACAGGGGGCCACAGATACGCAGTATTTT. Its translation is CASSEGQGATDTQYF.

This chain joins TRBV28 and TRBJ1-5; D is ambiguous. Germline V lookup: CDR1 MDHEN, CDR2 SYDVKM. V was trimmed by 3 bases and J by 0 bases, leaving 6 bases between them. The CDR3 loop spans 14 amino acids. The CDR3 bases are TGTGCCAGCAGTTTGCCGGGTAGCAATCAGCCCCAGCATTTT. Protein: CASSLPGSNQPQHF.

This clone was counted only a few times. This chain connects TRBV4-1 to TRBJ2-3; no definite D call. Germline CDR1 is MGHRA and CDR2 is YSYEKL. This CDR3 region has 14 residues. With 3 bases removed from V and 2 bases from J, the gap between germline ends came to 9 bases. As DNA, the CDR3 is TGCGCCAGCAGCCAGGGCAGGCACACAGATACGCAGTATTTT. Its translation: CASSQGRHTDTQYF.

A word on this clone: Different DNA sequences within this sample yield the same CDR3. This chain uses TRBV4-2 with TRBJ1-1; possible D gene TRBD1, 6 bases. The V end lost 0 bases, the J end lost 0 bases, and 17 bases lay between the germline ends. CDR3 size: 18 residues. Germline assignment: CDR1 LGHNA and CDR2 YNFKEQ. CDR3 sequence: CASSQDLYQGSMNTEAFF. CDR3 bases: TGTGCCAGCAGCCAAGATCTTTATCAGGGGTCCATGAACACTGAAGCTTTCTTT.

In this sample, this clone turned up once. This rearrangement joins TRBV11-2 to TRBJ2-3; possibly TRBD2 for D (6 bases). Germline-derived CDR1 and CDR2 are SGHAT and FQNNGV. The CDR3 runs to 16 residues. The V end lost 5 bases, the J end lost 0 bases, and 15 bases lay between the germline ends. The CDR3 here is CASSQQWGDSTDTQYF. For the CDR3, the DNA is TGTGCCAGCAGCCAACAGTGGGGGGACAGCACAGATACGCAGTATTTT.

The CDR3, as DNA: TGTGCCAGCAGCCCAGGACAGACCTCCTACGAGCAGTACTTC. Its protein product is CASSPGQTSYEQYF. The J gene is TRBJ2-7, the V gene TRBV7-2; perhaps TRBD1 as D (6 bases). V lost 5 bases and J 0 bases, leaving 11 bases between the germline ends. The CDR3 consists of 14 residues. Germline V gene data show CDR1 as SGHTA and CDR2 as FQGNSA. Full variable domain (rest looked up from reference TRBV7-2 and TRBJ2-7): GAGVSQSPSNKVTEKGKDVELRCDPISGHTALYWYRQSLGQGLEFLIYFQGNSAPDKSGLPSDRFSAERTGGSVSTLTIQRTQQEDSAVYLCASSPGQTSYEQYFGPGTRLTVT.

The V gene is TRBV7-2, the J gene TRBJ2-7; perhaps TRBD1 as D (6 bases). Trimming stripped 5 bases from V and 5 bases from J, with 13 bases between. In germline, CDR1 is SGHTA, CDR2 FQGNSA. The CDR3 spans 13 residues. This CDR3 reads CASSRNNRDEQYF. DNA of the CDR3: TGTGCCAGCAGCCGCAACAACAGGGACGAGCAGTACTTC. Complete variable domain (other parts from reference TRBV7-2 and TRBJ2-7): GAGVSQSPSNKVTEKGKDVELRCDPISGHTALYWYRQSLGQGLEFLIYFQGNSAPDKSGLPSDRFSAERTGGSVSTLTIQRTQQEDSAVYLCASSRNNRDEQYFGPGTRLTVT.

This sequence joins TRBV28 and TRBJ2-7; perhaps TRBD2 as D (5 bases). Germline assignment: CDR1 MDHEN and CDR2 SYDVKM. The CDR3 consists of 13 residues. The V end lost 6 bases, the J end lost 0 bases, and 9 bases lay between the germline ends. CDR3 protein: CASSETSSYEQYF. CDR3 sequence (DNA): TGTGCCAGCAGCGAAACTAGCTCCTACGAGCAGTACTTC.

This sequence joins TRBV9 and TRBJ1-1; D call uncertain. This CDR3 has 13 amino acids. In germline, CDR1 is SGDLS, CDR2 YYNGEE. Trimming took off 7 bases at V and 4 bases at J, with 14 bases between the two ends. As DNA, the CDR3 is TGTGCCAGCTCCGGAGGGTATACCACTGAAGCTTTCTTT. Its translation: CASSGGYTTEAFF.

The CDR3 spells CATSVTQPGLVGGEQFF. CDR3 nucleotides: TGTGCCACCAGCGTCACCCAACCGGGACTAGTGGGGGGGGAACAGTTCTTC. J is TRBJ2-1 and V is TRBV15; 8 positions agree with TRBD2. J gave up 13 bases and V 5 bases, and 22 bases lay outside the gene matches. Germline lookup yields CDR1 LNHNV and CDR2 YYDKDF (reference sequence). The CDR3 has 17 residues.

The CDR3 region is CASSQGQLNTEAFF. The CDR3 region has the DNA TGCGCCAGCAGCCAAGGACAGCTGAACACTGAAGCTTTCTTT. The chain employs TRBV4-1 and TRBJ1-1; tentatively, D is TRBD1 (5 bases). The CDR3 totals 14 residues. Germline V gene data show CDR1 as MGHRA and CDR2 as YSYEKL. V was cut by 1 base and J by 0 bases, with 6 bases left in between.

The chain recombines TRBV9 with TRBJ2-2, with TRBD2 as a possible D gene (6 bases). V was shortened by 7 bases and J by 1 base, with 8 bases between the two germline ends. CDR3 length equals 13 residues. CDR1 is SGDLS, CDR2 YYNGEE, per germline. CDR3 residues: CASQGGNTGELFF. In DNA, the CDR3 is TGTGCCAGCCAGGGAGGGAACACCGGGGAGCTGTTTTTT.

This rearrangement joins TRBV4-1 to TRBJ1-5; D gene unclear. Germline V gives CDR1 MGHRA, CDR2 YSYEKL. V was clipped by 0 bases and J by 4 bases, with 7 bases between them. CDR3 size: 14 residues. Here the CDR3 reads CASSQDRRNQPQHF. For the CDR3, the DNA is TGCGCCAGCAGCCAAGATCGCAGGAATCAGCCCCAGCATTTT.

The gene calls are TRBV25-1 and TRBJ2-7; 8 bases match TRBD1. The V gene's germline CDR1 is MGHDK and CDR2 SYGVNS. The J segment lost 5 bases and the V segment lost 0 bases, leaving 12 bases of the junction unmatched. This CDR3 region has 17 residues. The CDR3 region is CASSEYRTGWSDNEQYF. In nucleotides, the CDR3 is TGTGCCAGCAGTGAATACAGGACAGGGTGGTCTGATAACGAGCAGTACTTC.

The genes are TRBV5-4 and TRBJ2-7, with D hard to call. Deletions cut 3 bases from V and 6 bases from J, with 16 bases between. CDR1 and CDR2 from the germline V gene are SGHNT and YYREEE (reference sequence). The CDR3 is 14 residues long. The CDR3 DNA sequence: TGTGCCAGCAGCTCTCAGAGCCAGGCCCGCGAGCAGTACTTC. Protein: CASSSQSQAREQYF.

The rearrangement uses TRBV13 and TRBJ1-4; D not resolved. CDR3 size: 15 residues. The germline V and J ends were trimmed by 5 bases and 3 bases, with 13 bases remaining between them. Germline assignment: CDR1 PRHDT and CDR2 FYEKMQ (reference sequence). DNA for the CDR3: TGTGCCAGCAGCCCCCCGTTAGCCCCTAATGAAAAACTGTTTTTT. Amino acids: CASSPPLAPNEKLFF.

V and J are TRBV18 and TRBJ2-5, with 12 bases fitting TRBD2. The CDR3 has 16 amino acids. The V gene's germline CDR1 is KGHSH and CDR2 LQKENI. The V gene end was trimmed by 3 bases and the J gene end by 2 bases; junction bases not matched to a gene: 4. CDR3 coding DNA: TGTGCCAGCTCACCGCTAGCGGGAGGGGGACAAGAGACCCAGTACTTC. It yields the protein CASSPLAGGGQETQYF.

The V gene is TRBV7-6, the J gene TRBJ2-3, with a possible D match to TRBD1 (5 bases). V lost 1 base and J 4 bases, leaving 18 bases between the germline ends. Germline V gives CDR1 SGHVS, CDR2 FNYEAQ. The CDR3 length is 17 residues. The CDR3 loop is CASSLEILVGRSDTQYF. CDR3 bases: TGTGCCAGCAGCTTAGAGATTTTAGTGGGGCGTTCAGATACGCAGTATTTT.

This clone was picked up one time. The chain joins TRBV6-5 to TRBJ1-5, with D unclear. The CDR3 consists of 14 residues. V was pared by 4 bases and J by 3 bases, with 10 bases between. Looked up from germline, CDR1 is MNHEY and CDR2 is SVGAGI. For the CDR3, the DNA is TGTGCCAGCAGTTCCAACTCCGTCAATCAGCCCCAGCATTTT. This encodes CASSSNSVNQPQHF.

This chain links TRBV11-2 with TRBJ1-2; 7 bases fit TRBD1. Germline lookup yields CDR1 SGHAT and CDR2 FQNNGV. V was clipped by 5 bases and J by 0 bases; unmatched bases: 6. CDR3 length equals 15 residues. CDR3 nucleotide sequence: TGTGCCAGCAGCATACAGCAGGGGGCTAACTATGGCTACACCTTC. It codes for CASSIQQGANYGYTF.